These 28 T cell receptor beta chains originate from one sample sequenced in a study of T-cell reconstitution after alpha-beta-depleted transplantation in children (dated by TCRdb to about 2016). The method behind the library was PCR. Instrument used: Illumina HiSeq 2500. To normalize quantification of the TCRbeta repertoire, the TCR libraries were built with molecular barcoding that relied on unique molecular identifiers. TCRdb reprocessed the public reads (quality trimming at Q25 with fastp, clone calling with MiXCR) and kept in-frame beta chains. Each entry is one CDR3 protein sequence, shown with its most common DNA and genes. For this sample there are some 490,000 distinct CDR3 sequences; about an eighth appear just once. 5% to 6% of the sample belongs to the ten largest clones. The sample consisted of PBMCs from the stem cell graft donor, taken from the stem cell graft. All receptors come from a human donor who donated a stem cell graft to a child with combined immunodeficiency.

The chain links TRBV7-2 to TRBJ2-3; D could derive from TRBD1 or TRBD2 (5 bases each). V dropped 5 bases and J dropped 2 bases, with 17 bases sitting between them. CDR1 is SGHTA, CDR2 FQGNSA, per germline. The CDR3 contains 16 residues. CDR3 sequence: CASSQGTTRFTDTQYF. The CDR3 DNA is TGTGCCAGCAGCCAAGGGACCACCCGATTCACAGATACGCAGTATTTT.

In DNA form, the CDR3 reads TGCGCCAGCAGCTTGGACGAACCTAACTATGGCTACACCTTC. Its translation is CASSLDEPNYGYTF. The chain carries TRBV5-1 and TRBJ1-2; D is ambiguous. The CDR3 is 14 residues long. Trimming pared 0 bases from V and 0 bases from J, leaving 6 bases between. From germline, CDR1 is SGHRS and CDR2 YFSETQ.

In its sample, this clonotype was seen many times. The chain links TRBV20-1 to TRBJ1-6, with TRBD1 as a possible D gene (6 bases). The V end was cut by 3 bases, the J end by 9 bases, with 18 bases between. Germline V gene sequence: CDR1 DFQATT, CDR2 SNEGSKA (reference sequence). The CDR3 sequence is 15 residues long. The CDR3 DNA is TGCAGTGCTAGGAAGACCCAGGGGACTAGTTCACCCCTCCACTTT. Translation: CSARKTQGTSSPLHF.

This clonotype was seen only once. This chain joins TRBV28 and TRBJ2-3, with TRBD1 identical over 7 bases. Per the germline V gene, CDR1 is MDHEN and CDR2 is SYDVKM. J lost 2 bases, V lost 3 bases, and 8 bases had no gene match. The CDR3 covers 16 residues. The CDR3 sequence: CASSFNRGPLTDTQYF. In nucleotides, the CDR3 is TGTGCCAGCAGTTTCAACAGGGGACCTCTCACAGATACGCAGTATTTT. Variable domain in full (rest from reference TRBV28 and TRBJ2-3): DVKVTQSSRYLVKRTGEKVFLECVQDMDHENMFWYRQDPGLGLRLIYFSYDVKMKEKGDIPEGYSVSREKKERFSLILESASTNQTSMYLCASSFNRGPLTDTQYFGPGTRLTVL.

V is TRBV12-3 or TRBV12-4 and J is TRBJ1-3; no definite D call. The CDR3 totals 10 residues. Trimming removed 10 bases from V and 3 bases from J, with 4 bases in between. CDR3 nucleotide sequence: TGTGCCACCCTTGGAAACACCATATATTTT. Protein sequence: CATLGNTIYF.

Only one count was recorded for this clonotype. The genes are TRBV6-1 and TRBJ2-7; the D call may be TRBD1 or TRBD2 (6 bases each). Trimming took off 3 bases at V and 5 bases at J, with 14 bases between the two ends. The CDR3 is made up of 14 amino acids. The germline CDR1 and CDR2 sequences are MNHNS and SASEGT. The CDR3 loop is CASSDAGQIHEQYF. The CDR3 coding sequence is TGTGCCAGCAGTGACGCGGGACAAATCCACGAGCAGTACTTC.

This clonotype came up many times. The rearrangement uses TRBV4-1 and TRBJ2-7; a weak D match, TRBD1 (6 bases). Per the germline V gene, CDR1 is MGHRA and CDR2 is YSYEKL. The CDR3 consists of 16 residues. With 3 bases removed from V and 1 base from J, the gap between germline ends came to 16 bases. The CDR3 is CASSHVTGHLSYEQYF. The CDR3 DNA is TGCGCCAGCAGCCACGTAACGGGACACCTTTCCTACGAGCAGTACTTC.

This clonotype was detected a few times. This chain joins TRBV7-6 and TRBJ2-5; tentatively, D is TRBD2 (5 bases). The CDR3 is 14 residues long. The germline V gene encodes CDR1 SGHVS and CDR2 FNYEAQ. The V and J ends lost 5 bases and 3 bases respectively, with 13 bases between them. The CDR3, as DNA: TGTGCCAGCAGCCCCGGGGTTAGAGAAGAGACCCAGTACTTC. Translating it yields CASSPGVREETQYF. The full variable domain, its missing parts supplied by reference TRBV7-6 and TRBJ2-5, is GAGVSQSPRYKVTKRGQDVALRCDPISGHVSLYWYRQALGQGPEFLTYFNYEAQQDKSGLPNDRFSAERPEGSISTLTIQRTEQRDSAMYRCASSPGVREETQYFGPGTRLLVL.

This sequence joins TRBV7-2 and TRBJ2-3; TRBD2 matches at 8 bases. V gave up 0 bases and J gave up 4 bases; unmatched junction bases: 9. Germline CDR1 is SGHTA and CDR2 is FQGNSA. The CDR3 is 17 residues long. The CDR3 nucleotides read TGTGCCAGCAGCTTAGCTCAGCGGGAGCTCGGGGCAGATACGCAGTATTTT. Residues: CASSLAQRELGADTQYF.

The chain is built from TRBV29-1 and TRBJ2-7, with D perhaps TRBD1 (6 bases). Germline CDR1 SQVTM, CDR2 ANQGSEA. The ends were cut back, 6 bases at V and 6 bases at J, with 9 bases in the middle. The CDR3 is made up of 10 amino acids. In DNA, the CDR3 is TGCAGCGTGGCAGGGGTCGAGCAGTACTTC. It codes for CSVAGVEQYF.

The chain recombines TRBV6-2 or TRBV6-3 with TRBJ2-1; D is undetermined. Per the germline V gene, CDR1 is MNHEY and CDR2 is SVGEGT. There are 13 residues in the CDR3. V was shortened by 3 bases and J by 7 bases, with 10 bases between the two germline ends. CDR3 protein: CASSYSFANEQFF. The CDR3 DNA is TGTGCCAGCAGTTATTCCTTCGCGAATGAGCAGTTCTTC.

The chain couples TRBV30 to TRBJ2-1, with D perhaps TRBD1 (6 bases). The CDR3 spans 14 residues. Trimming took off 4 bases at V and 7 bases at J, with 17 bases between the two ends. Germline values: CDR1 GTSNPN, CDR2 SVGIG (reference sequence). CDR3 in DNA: TGTGCCTGGACGGACAGTCTTTTAAGAAATGAGCAGTTCTTC. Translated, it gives CAWTDSLLRNEQFF.

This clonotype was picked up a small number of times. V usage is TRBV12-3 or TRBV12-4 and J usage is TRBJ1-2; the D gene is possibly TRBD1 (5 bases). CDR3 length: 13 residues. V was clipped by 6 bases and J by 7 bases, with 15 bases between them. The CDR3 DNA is TGTGCCAGCAGGAATCAAGGGACTGCTGGCTACACCTTC. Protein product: CASRNQGTAGYTF.

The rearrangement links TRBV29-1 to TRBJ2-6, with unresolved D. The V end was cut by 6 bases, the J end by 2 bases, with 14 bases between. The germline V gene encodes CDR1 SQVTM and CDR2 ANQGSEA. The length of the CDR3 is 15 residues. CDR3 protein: CSVTDHSAGANVLTF. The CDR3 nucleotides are TGCAGCGTCACTGACCACAGTGCTGGGGCCAACGTCCTGACTTTC. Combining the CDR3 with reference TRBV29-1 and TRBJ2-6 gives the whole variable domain SAVISQKPSRDICQRGTSLTIQCQVDSQVTMMFWYRQQPGQSLTLIATANQGSEATYESGFVIDKFPISRPNLTFSTLTVSNMSPEDSSIYLCSVTDHSAGANVLTFGAGSRLTVL.

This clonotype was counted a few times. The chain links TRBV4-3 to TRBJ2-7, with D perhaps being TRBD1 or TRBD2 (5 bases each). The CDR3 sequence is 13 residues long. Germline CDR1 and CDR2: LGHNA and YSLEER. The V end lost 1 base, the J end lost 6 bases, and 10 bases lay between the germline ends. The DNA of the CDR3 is TGCGCCAGCAGCCAAGGCTGGGGGAGCGAGCAGTACTTC. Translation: CASSQGWGSEQYF.

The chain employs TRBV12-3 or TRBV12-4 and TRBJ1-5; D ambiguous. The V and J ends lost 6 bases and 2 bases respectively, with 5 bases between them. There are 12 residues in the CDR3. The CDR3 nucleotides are TGTGCCAGCAGGGAAGGCAATCAGCCCCAGCATTTT. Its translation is CASREGNQPQHF.

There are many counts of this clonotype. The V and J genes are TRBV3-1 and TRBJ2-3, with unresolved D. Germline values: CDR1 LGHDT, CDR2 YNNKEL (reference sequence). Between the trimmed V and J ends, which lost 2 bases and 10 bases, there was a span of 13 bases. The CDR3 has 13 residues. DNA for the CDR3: TGTGCCAGCAGCCAACGGAGTACAACAGCGCAGTATTTT. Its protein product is CASSQRSTTAQYF.

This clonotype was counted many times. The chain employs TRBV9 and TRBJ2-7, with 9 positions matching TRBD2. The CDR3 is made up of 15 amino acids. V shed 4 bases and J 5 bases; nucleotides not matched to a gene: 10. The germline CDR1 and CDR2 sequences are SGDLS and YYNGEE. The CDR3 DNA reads TGTGCCAGCAGCCCCTGGGGGGCGGGAGGGCACGAGCAGTACTTC. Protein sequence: CASSPWGAGGHEQYF.

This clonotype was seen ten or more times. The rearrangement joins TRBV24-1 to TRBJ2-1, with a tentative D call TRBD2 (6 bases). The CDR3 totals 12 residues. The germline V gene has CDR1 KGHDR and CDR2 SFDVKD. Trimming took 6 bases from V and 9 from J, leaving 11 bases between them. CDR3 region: CATSRGLFEQFF. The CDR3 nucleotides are TGTGCCACCAGTAGAGGACTATTTGAGCAGTTCTTC.

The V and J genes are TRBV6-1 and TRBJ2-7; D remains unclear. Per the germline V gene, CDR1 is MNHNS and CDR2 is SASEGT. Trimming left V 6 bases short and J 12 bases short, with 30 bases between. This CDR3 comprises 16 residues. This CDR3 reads CASSRSGSTAALGWYF. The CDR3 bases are TGTGCCAGCAGCCGTTCTGGTTCAACAGCCGCTTTAGGTTGGTACTTC.

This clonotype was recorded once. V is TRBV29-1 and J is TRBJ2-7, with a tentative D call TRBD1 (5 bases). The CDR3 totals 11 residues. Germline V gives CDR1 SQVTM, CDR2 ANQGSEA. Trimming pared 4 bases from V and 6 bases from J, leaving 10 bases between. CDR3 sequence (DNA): TGCAGCGTTGTGGCAGGGCGCGAGCAGTACTTC. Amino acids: CSVVAGREQYF.

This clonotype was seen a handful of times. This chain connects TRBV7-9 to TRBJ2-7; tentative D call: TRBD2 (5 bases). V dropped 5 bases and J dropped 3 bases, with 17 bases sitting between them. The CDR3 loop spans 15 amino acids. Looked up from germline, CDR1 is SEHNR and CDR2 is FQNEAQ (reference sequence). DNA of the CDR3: TGTGCCAGCAGCCCGAGGGCGCCCCTAGACTACGAGCAGTACTTC. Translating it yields CASSPRAPLDYEQYF.

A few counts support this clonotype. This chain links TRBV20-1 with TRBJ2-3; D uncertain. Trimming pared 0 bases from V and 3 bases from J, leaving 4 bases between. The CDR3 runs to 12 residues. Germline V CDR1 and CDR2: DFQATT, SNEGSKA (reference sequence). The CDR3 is CSAREGTDTQYF. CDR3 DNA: TGCAGTGCTAGAGAGGGAACAGATACGCAGTATTTT.

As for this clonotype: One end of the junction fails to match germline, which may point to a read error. CDR3 protein: CASSQSGGTQETQYF. DNA for the CDR3: TGTGCTAGCAGCCAAAGCGGCGGGACCCAAGAGACCCAGTACTTC. The chain links TRBV7-7 to TRBJ2-5, with TRBD2 as a possible D gene (6 bases). The V gene's germline CDR1 is SSHAT and CDR2 FNYEAQ (reference sequence). CDR3 length: 15 residues. Variable domain in full (rest from reference TRBV7-7 and TRBJ2-5): GAGVSQSPRYKVTKRGQDVTLRCDPISSHATLYWYQQALGQGPEFLTYFNYEAQPDKSGLPSDRFSAERPEGSISTLTIQRTEQRDSAMYRCASSQSGGTQETQYFGPGTRLLVL.

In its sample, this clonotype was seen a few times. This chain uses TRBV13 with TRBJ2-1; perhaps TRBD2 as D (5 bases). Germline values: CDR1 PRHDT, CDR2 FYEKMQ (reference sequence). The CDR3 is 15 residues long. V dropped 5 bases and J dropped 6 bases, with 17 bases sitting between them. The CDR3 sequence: CASSPGLANSNEQFF. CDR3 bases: TGTGCCAGCAGCCCCGGACTGGCTAATTCCAATGAGCAGTTCTTC.

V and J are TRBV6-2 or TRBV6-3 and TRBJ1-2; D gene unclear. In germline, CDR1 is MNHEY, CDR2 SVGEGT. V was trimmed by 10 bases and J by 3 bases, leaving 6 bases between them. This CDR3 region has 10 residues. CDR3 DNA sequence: TGTGCCACCCACGACTATGGCTACACCTTC. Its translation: CATHDYGYTF.

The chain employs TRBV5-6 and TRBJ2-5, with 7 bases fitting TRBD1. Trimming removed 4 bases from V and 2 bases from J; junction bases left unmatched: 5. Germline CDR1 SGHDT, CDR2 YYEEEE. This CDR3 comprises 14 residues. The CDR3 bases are TGTGCCAGCAGCGGTACACAGGGGCAAGAGACCCAGTACTTC. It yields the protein CASSGTQGQETQYF.

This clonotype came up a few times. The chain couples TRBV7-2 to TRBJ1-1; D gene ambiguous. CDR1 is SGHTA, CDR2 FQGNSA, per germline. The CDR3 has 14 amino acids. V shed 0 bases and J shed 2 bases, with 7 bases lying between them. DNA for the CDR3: TGTGCCAGCAGCTTAGCGAGCGATAACACTGAAGCTTTCTTT. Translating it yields CASSLASDNTEAFF.